The clone carrying this T cell receptor (beta chain) was found many times. Its antigen remains unknown. This entry is derived from a study of T cells after yellow fever vaccination. Study-level points and caveats: Contaminants from the bulk population, in the form of abundant clonotypes, could be found in FACS-sorted repertoires. Secondary responses were weaker yet peaked faster, day 5 versus 15.

TCRdb re-derived calls from the 5' RACE reads in MiXCR, one entry per CDR3 protein. This sample yields approximately 240,000 distinct CDR3 sequences, of which over 3% are seen a single time; about a fifth belongs to the top ten. V was cut by 1 base and J by 1 base, with 16 bases left in between. CDR3 size: 16 residues. The V gene's germline CDR1 is DFQATT and CDR2 SNEGSKA (reference sequence). The sequence was obtained from a man younger than 30 who received the YFV17D yellow fever vaccine. Sample: PBMCs, taken 15 days after the yellow fever booster vaccination. The chain is built from TRBV20-1 and TRBJ1-1; no clear D gene. The CDR3 here is CSARVTIHTPNTEAFF. The DNA for the CDR3 is TGCAGTGCTAGAGTTACCATCCATACACCGAACACTGAAGCTTTCTTT.